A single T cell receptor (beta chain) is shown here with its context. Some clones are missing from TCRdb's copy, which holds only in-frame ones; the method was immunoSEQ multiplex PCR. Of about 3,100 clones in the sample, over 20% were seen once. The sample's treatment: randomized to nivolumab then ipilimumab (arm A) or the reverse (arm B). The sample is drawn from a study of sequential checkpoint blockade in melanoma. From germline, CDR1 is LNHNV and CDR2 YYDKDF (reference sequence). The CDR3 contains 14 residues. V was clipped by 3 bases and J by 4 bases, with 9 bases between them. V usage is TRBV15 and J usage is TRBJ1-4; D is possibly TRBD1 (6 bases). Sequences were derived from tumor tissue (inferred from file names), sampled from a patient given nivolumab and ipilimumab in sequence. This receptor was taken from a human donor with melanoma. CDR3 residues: CATSRDRFNEKLFF. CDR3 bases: TGTGCCACCAGCAGGGACAGATTTAATGAAAAACTGTTTTTT.